This T cell receptor (beta chain) was identified in a study of identical twins. The study's findings and limits: Carriage of fewer insertions was seen in abundant cord blood beta clonotypes, whereas memory repertoires showed none.

Worth noting for this clonotype: The antigen is unknown.

From germline, CDR1 is SEHNR and CDR2 FQNEAQ (reference sequence). This CDR3 has 15 amino acids. V dropped 5 bases and J dropped 5; count of bases not matched to a gene: 6. TCRdb called the 5' RACE reads again in MiXCR, with one record for every CDR3 protein. The sample yields fewer than 900,000 distinct CDR3 sequences, 21% seen once. This sample was shared with a second study, whose subject was T cells expressing NK-cell markers. From that report: Top CD8+ clonotypes included the dominant CD3+CD56+NKG2C+ clonotypes in a handful of donors. Topping the CD3+CD56-NKG2C+ fraction as well were these clonotypes, in a few donors.

The chain carries TRBV7-9 and TRBJ2-7, with 13 positions matching TRBD2. Sample: PBMCs. The TCR sequence derives from a woman younger than 35 in good health. The CDR3 bases are TGTGCCAGCAGCACAGGACTAGCGGGAGCTGACGAGCAGTACTTC. It specifies CASSTGLAGADEQYF.